A single sample is the source of the 21 T cell receptor beta chains below, sequenced in a study of CD8 T cells in Susac syndrome. RNA amounts of 0.5 to 1 ug underwent reverse transcription with random hexamers. Each CDR3 protein is one row after TCRdb ran MiXCR on the immunoSEQ multiplex PCR reads. Of 210,000 or so distinct CDR3 sequences listed, 94% are singletons. Material: CD4+ T cells from PBMCs. Receptors were obtained from a human donor with Susac syndrome.

The chain has TRBV18 and TRBJ1-1; no clear D. Germline V gene data show CDR1 as KGHSH and CDR2 as LQKENI. The V end lost 5 bases, the J end lost 3 bases, and 13 bases lay between the germline ends. The CDR3 runs to 14 residues. DNA of the CDR3: TGTGCCAGCTCAAAAGGTCATGCGGACACTGAAGCTTTCTTT. This sequence encodes CASSKGHADTEAFF. The complete variable domain, with remaining parts taken from reference TRBV18 and TRBJ1-1, reads NAGVMQNPRHLVRRRGQEARLRCSPMKGHSHVYWYRQLPEEGLKFMVYLQKENIIDESGMPKERFSAEFPKEGPSILRIQQVVRGDSAAYFCASSKGHADTEAFFGQGTRLTVV.

The V gene is TRBV12-5, the J gene TRBJ1-5, with D hard to call. The V gene's germline CDR1 is LGHNT and CDR2 FRNRAP. CDR3 length: 13 residues. Trimming removed 2 bases from V and 6 bases from J, with 8 bases in between. CDR3 DNA: TGTGCTAGTGGTTTGTCGGGCCTTCAGCCCCAGCATTTT. Translating it yields CASGLSGLQPQHF. Complete variable domain (other parts from reference TRBV12-5 and TRBJ1-5): DARVTQTPRHKVTEMGQEVTMRCQPILGHNTVFWYRQTMMQGLELLAYFRNRAPLDDSGMPKDRFSAEMPDATLATLKIQPSEPRDSAVYFCASGLSGLQPQHFGDGTRLSIL.

For the CDR3, the DNA is TGCAGTGCTAGAGAGGGCAGACTGAGCTCCTATAATTCACCCCTCCACTTT. Encoded protein: CSAREGRLSSYNSPLHF. V is TRBV20-1 and J is TRBJ1-6; no clear D gene. Trimming shortened V by 0 bases and J by 0 bases, and 12 bases separated the two germline ends. CDR3 size: 17 residues. Germline CDR1 DFQATT, CDR2 SNEGSKA (reference sequence).

The rearrangement joins TRBV2 to TRBJ2-5; no firm D call. Germline CDR1 is SNHLY and CDR2 is FYNNEI. V was cut by 5 bases and J by 5 bases, with 24 bases left in between. The CDR3 sequence is 17 residues long. The CDR3 nucleotides are TGTGCCAGCAGTCGCCACCCCTCTAGGAACCCTGGGGAGACCCAGTACTTC. This sequence encodes CASSRHPSRNPGETQYF.

V gene TRBV15 combines with J gene TRBJ2-5, with D maybe TRBD1 (6 bases). Trimming took 1 base from V and 4 from J, leaving 16 bases between them. The CDR3 spans 16 residues. Looked up from germline, CDR1 is LNHNV and CDR2 is YYDKDF (reference sequence). The DNA for the CDR3 is TGTGCCACCAGCAGAGCCGTGGTGGGGGCGGGAGAGACCCAGTACTTC. Protein sequence: CATSRAVVGAGETQYF.

This clonotype is a singleton in its sample. The chain's CDR3 is CSAQGGDSTDTQYF. CDR3 sequence (DNA): TGCAGTGCCCAGGGAGGGGACAGCACAGATACGCAGTATTTT. The chain recombines TRBV20-1 with TRBJ2-3, with 7 bases that match TRBD2. Germline V CDR1 and CDR2: DFQATT, SNEGSKA (reference sequence). CDR3 size: 14 residues. V was clipped by 6 bases and J by 0 bases; unmatched bases: 6.

The chain employs TRBV12-3 or TRBV12-4 and TRBJ2-1, with 7 positions matching TRBD2. The DNA end lines up better with TRBJ2-7; the J call may be wrong. CDR3 length equals 14 residues. The CDR3 nucleotides are TGTGCCAGCAGTCTTGCCGGACTAGTGAACGAGCAGTACTTC. Its protein is CASSLAGLVNEQYF.

This sequence joins TRBV1 and TRBJ1-1. TRBV1 is termed a pseudogene. The CDR3 runs to 10 residues. CDR3 amino acids: CTSILQEAFF. In DNA form, the CDR3 reads TGCACCAGCATTCTTCAAGAAGCTTTCTTT.

Only one count was recorded for this clonotype. The chain joins TRBV11-1 to TRBJ2-3; 13 nucleotides line up with TRBD2. Per the germline V gene, CDR1 is SGHAT and CDR2 is FQDESV (reference sequence). Unmatched junction bases numbered 5, after V lost 5 bases and J lost 3 bases. The CDR3 spans 16 residues. The CDR3 DNA sequence: TGTGCCAGCAGCCCCCGGGGACTAGCGGGAACAGATACGCAGTATTTT. It translates to CASSPRGLAGTDTQYF. The full variable domain, its missing parts supplied by reference TRBV11-1 and TRBJ2-3, is EAEVAQSPRYKITEKSQAVAFWCDPISGHATLYWYRQILGQGPELLVQFQDESVVDDSQLPKDRFSAERLKGVDSTLKIQPAELGDSAMYLCASSPRGLAGTDTQYFGPGTRLTVL.

The gene calls are TRBV6-5 and TRBJ2-1; TRBD2 matches at 12 bases. The trim removed 3 bases at V and 6 bases at J, leaving 6 bases unmatched. CDR3 length equals 16 residues. Germline V gene data show CDR1 as MNHEY and CDR2 as SVGAGI. CDR3 protein: CASSYPTSGGTNEQFF. The CDR3 nucleotides read TGTGCCAGCAGTTATCCAACTAGCGGGGGGACCAATGAGCAGTTCTTC.

This chain links TRBV20-1 with TRBJ1-6; D not certain. V was trimmed by 3 bases and J by 8 bases, leaving 11 bases between them. The CDR3 consists of 13 residues. Germline V CDR1 and CDR2: DFQATT, SNEGSKA (reference sequence). CDR3 in DNA: TGCAGTGCTAGTGACGCGCGGGATTCACCCCTCCACTTT. As protein: CSASDARDSPLHF.

The chain joins TRBV5-1 to TRBJ1-2; no reliable D call. The CDR3 runs 15 residues. In germline, CDR1 is SGHRS, CDR2 YFSETQ. V lost 0 bases and J 7 bases, leaving 16 bases between the germline ends. CDR3 region: CASSLEASGKAGYTF. DNA of the CDR3: TGCGCCAGCAGCTTGGAGGCTTCCGGGAAAGCTGGCTACACCTTC.

The chain has TRBV21-1 and TRBJ2-7; TRBD1, the table's D call, was not compared with the DNA. TRBV21-1 is listed as a pseudogene. The CDR3 is made up of 17 amino acids. In DNA form, the CDR3 reads TGTGCCAGCAGCAAAGGTTACTGTCGGACAGGGACCTACGAGCAGTACTTC. This codes for CASSKGYCRTGTYEQYF.

The chain is built from TRBV3-1 and TRBJ1-3, with 7 bases aligning to TRBD1. Germline-derived CDR1 and CDR2 are LGHDT and YNNKEL (reference sequence). V shed 2 bases and J 7 bases; nucleotides not matched to a gene: 8. The CDR3 loop spans 15 amino acids. This chain's CDR3 is CASSQTPGQQNTIYF. The DNA for the CDR3 is TGTGCCAGCAGCCAAACCCCGGGACAGCAGAACACCATATATTTT.

The chain uses TRBV29-1 and TRBJ1-1, with unresolved D. Germline assignment: CDR1 SQVTM and CDR2 ANQGSEA. Deletions cut 1 base from V and 0 bases from J, with 6 bases between. The CDR3 extends over 13 amino acids. The CDR3: CSVEGVLNTEAFF. In DNA form, the CDR3 reads TGCAGCGTTGAAGGAGTTTTGAACACTGAAGCTTTCTTT.

The chain uses TRBV4-3 and TRBJ1-4, with 7 bases lining up with TRBD1. Germline CDR1 is LGHNA and CDR2 is YSLEER. The V segment lost 6 bases and the J segment 3 bases; nucleotides outside the gene matches: 7. The CDR3 extends over 15 amino acids. In nucleotides, the CDR3 is TGCGCCAGCAGTCCAGGCGGGACAGCTAATGAAAAACTGTTTTTT. Translation gives CASSPGGTANEKLFF.

The chain uses TRBV20-1 and TRBJ1-1, with no clear D. V gave up 0 bases and J gave up 5 bases, with 4 bases separating them. CDR3 length: 11 residues. Germline V gives CDR1 DFQATT, CDR2 SNEGSKA (reference sequence). In nucleotides, the CDR3 is TGCAGTGCTAGAGATATGACTGAAGCTTTCTTT. Its protein is CSARDMTEAFF.

The V and J genes are TRBV19 and TRBJ1-5; D gene uncertain. The CDR3 loop spans 14 amino acids. V was trimmed by 6 bases and J by 0 bases, leaving 9 bases between them. Germline CDR1 is LNHDA and CDR2 is SQIVND (reference sequence). This CDR3 is CASRVDLSNQPQHF. The CDR3, as DNA: TGTGCCAGTAGGGTTGACCTTAGCAATCAGCCCCAGCATTTT.

V and J are TRBV15 and TRBJ2-5; maybe TRBD1 (6 bases). The CDR3 length is 15 residues. The ends were cut back, 0 bases at V and 0 bases at J, with 8 bases in the middle. Germline V gene data show CDR1 as LNHNV and CDR2 as YYDKDF (reference sequence). DNA of the CDR3: TGTGCCACCAGCAGAGACACAGGGTACCAAGAGACCCAGTACTTC. It codes for CATSRDTGYQETQYF.

This chain links TRBV10-3 with TRBJ2-1; 10 positions match TRBD1. The CDR3 has 15 residues. V lost 6 bases to trimming and J lost 5 bases; unmatched junction nucleotides: 7. Per germline, CDR1 ENHRY and CDR2 SYGVKD. The CDR3 here is CAIRNDRGQDNEQFF. DNA of the CDR3: TGTGCCATCAGGAACGACAGGGGGCAGGACAATGAGCAGTTCTTC.

As DNA, the CDR3 is TGTGCCAGCAGGAGACGACAGGGGGCGCGTGAGCAGTACTTC. Its translation: CASRRRQGAREQYF. The chain employs TRBV2 and TRBJ2-7; 10 nucleotides align to TRBD1. This CDR3 has 14 residues. V was clipped by 6 bases and J by 7 bases; unmatched bases: 9. Germline V gene lookup returns CDR1 SNHLY and CDR2 FYNNEI.